These 7 T cell receptor beta chains were all obtained from the same sample, sequenced in a study of T cells in tuberculosis (dated by TCRdb to 2016 to 2019). Receptors were amplified or captured by the immunoSEQ multiplex PCR assay. TCRdb mirrors the immuneACCESS table, restricted to in-frame sequences. Some clones are absent from its copies; in checked studies, under half trace to an unresolved V gene, and the reason for the others is unknown. In this sample the table shows around 41,000 clones, 94% of which occur a single time. The ten largest clones represent 1.5% to 2% of the sample. The sample comprised PBMCs. The receptors shown here come from a donor between 10 and 29 years old with latent tuberculosis or without tuberculosis infection. Some clones in this sample may be carry-over from other donors' samples.

This chain joins TRBV19 and TRBJ1-2; tentatively, D is TRBD1 (6 bases). Germline V gene data show CDR1 as LNHDA and CDR2 as SQIVND (reference sequence). The germline V and J ends were trimmed by 6 bases and 4 bases, with 15 bases remaining between them. The CDR3 is 14 amino acids. The CDR3 sequence: CASRDRQESYGYTF. CDR3 coding DNA: TGTGCCAGTAGGGATCGACAGGAGAGCTATGGCTACACCTTC.

The V and J genes are TRBV12-5 and TRBJ2-7; 8 bases line up with TRBD1. Germline loops: CDR1 LGHNT, CDR2 FRNRAP. With V trimmed by 2 bases and J by 0 bases, 9 bases remained unmatched. The CDR3 runs to 17 residues. The CDR3 bases are TGTGCTAGTGGTTTGAATAAACCGGACAGGGTCTCCTACGAGCAGTACTTC. Translating gives CASGLNKPDRVSYEQYF.

The J gene is TRBJ1-2, the V gene TRBV4-3, with 9 bases that match TRBD1. The V gene end was trimmed by 4 bases and the J gene end by 8 bases; junction bases not matched to a gene: 11. This CDR3 is 15 amino acids long. Germline V gene data show CDR1 as LGHNA and CDR2 as YSLEER. This CDR3 is CASSPGDRDLRGYTF. In nucleotides, the CDR3 is TGCGCCAGCAGCCCGGGGGACAGGGACCTCCGAGGCTACACCTTC.

V and J are TRBV19 and TRBJ2-3; D ambiguous. V was clipped by 5 bases and J by 0 bases, with 6 bases between them. CDR1 and CDR2 (germline): LNHDA, SQIVND (reference sequence). CDR3 length equals 13 residues. CDR3 sequence reads: CASSSGSTDTQYF. The DNA of the CDR3 is TGTGCCAGTAGTTCCGGGAGCACAGATACGCAGTATTTT. Together with reference TRBV19 and TRBJ2-3, the CDR3 gives the full variable domain: DGGITQSPKYLFRKEGQNVTLSCEQNLNHDAMYWYRQDPGQGLRLIYYSQIVNDFQKGDIAEGYSVSREKKESFPLTVTSAQKNPTAFYLCASSSGSTDTQYFGPGTRLTVL.

The chain recombines TRBV4-1 with TRBJ1-1; the D is unclear. Germline CDR1 and CDR2: MGHRA and YSYEKL. Between the trimmed V and J ends, which lost 0 bases and 0 bases, there was a span of 11 bases. The CDR3 length is 16 residues. CDR3 loop: CASSQDPAQVNTEAFF. CDR3 bases: TGCGCCAGCAGCCAAGACCCGGCGCAGGTGAACACTGAAGCTTTCTTT.

The chain combines TRBV12-5 with TRBJ1-1, with 7 bases aligning to TRBD1. The J segment lost 4 bases and the V segment lost 6 bases, leaving 5 bases of the junction unmatched. Germline values: CDR1 LGHNT, CDR2 FRNRAP. The CDR3 consists of 13 residues. The CDR3 sequence is CASGRNRGTEAFF. As DNA, the CDR3 is TGTGCTAGTGGACGAAACAGGGGCACTGAAGCTTTCTTT.

V gene TRBV6-5 combines with J gene TRBJ2-3; TRBD2 matches at 13 bases. Germline CDR1 and CDR2: MNHEY and SVGAGI. The CDR3 consists of 15 residues. Losses at the gene ends were 5 bases for V and 4 bases for J; bases not matched to a gene: 3. The CDR3 DNA is TGTGCCAGCAGTCGGACTAGCGGGAGCCCAGATACGCAGTATTTT. The encoded protein is CASSRTSGSPDTQYF.